Listed below are T cell receptor beta chains from one sample, sequenced in a study of blood T cell repertoires in COVID-19. Assay used: immunoSEQ multiplex PCR; TCRdb lists only in-frame clones, some missing. The sample shows 250,000 to 350,000 clones, 87% of them seen only once. The sample taken for sequencing was PBMCs or T cells enriched from blood (not recorded which). The receptors shown here come from a woman between 18 and 30 years old who had recovered from COVID-19. Both conserved end residues are part of each CDR3. Fields, in order: CDR3 protein, CDR3 DNA, D gene, J gene, clone size, V gene. D genes are given only for firm matches. Expanded clones get a size class; other rows say once, few or many, or leave the size out.

CDR3 protein: CASSFRGQGADEKLFF
CDR3 DNA: TGTGCCAGCAGCTTCAGGGGACAGGGGGCGGATGAAAAACTGTTTTTT
D gene: TRBD1
J gene: TRBJ1-4
clone size: NA
V gene: TRBV13

CDR3 protein: CASRTGGSGNQPQHF
CDR3 DNA: TGTGCCAGCAGGACAGGGGGGTCCGGCAATCAGCCCCAGCATTTT
D gene: TRBD1
J gene: TRBJ1-5
clone size: NA
V gene: TRBV28

CDR3 protein: CASSMPGHQTNYGYTF
CDR3 DNA: TGTGCCAGTAGTATGCCGGGACACCAGACGAATTACGGCTACACCTTC
D gene: NA
J gene: TRBJ1-2
clone size: NA
V gene: TRBV19

CDR3 protein: CASSQGHPYSYEQYF
CDR3 DNA: TGCGCCAGCAGCCAAGGACATCCTTACTCCTACGAGCAGTACTTC
D gene: NA
J gene: TRBJ2-7
clone size: NA
V gene: TRBV4-1

CDR3 protein: CSVDGQGENTGELFF
CDR3 DNA: TGCAGCGTTGACGGTCAGGGTGAGAACACCGGGGAGCTGTTTTTT
D gene: NA
J gene: TRBJ2-2
clone size: NA
V gene: TRBV29-1

CDR3 protein: CASSPGGPNTEAFF
CDR3 DNA: TGTGCCAGCAGTCCAGGGGGCCCGAACACTGAAGCTTTCTTT
D gene: TRBD1
J gene: TRBJ1-1
clone size: NA
V gene: TRBV28

CDR3 protein: CASSSATAPAFDSPLHF
CDR3 DNA: TGCGCCAGCAGCTCTGCGACAGCGCCCGCCTTCGATTCACCCCTCCACTTT
D gene: NA
J gene: TRBJ1-6
clone size: NA
V gene: TRBV5-1

CDR3 protein: CASSAGPQTNEKLFF
CDR3 DNA: TGTGCCAGCAGCGCTGGGCCGCAGACTAATGAAAAACTGTTTTTT
D gene: NA
J gene: TRBJ1-4
clone size: NA
V gene: TRBV7-2

CDR3 protein: CASSLEGVGLWGYTF
CDR3 DNA: TGTGCCAGCAGCCTCGAGGGGGTAGGACTTTGGGGCTACACCTTC
D gene: NA
J gene: TRBJ1-2
clone size: NA
V gene: TRBV5-4

CDR3 protein: CSVEGADGYTF
CDR3 DNA: TGCAGCGTTGAGGGGGCGGATGGCTACACCTTC
D gene: NA
J gene: TRBJ1-2
clone size: NA
V gene: TRBV29-1

CDR3 protein: CASSYGGTGGPEAFF
CDR3 DNA: TGTGCCAGCAGTTACGGCGGGACAGGGGGCCCCGAAGCTTTCTTT
D gene: TRBD1
J gene: TRBJ1-1
clone size: NA
V gene: TRBV6-5

CDR3 protein: CASSPTGNTIYF
CDR3 DNA: TGTGCCAGCAGCCCCACTGGAAACACCATATATTTT
D gene: NA
J gene: TRBJ1-3
clone size: NA
V gene: TRBV3-1/TRBV3-2

CDR3 protein: CAITARGEETEAFF
CDR3 DNA: TGTGCCATCACTGCCCGGGGTGAGGAGACTGAAGCTTTCTTT
D gene: NA
J gene: TRBJ1-1
clone size: once
V gene: TRBV10-3

CDR3 protein: CASSYRDTYYEQYF
CDR3 DNA: TGTGCCAGCAGTTACCGGGACACTTACTACGAGCAGTACTTC
D gene: NA
J gene: TRBJ2-7
clone size: few
V gene: TRBV6-5

CDR3 protein: CASSLFSGISTDTQYF
CDR3 DNA: TGTGCCAGCAGCTTATTTTCCGGGATAAGCACAGATACGCAGTATTTT
D gene: NA
J gene: TRBJ2-3
clone size: NA
V gene: TRBV7-9

CDR3 protein: CASSPPGRSNNSPLHF
CDR3 DNA: TGTGCCAGCAGCCCTCCGGGGAGATCAAATAATTCACCCCTCCACTTT
D gene: NA
J gene: TRBJ1-6
clone size: NA
V gene: TRBV7-9

CDR3 protein: CASSQEGQPYNEQFF
CDR3 DNA: TGTGCCAGCAGCCAAGAGGGACAGCCATACAATGAGCAGTTCTTC
D gene: TRBD1
J gene: TRBJ2-1
clone size: NA
V gene: TRBV4-2

CDR3 protein: CASSLPDRDYNEQFF
CDR3 DNA: TGTGCCAGCAGCTTGCCTGACAGGGACTACAATGAGCAGTTCTTC
D gene: TRBD1
J gene: TRBJ2-1
clone size: NA
V gene: TRBV5-6

CDR3 protein: CASSSERTAAEGTQYF
CDR3 DNA: TGTGCCAGCTCATCCGAGAGGACTGCGGCGGAGGGGACGCAGTATTTT
D gene: NA
J gene: TRBJ2-3
clone size: NA
V gene: TRBV18

CDR3 protein: CASSRSISDTQYF
CDR3 DNA: TGTGCCAGCAGCCGTTCGATCAGTGATACGCAGTATTTT
D gene: NA
J gene: TRBJ2-3
clone size: NA
V gene: TRBV4-2

CDR3 protein: CASSPPGSNYGYTF
CDR3 DNA: TGTGCCAGCAGCCCGCCGGGGTCAAACTATGGCTACACCTTC
D gene: NA
J gene: TRBJ1-2
clone size: NA
V gene: TRBV28

CDR3 protein: CASSLPPAGGPRNEQYF
CDR3 DNA: TGTGCCAGCAGCCTACCTCCAGCGGGAGGGCCCAGAAACGAGCAGTACTTC
D gene: TRBD2
J gene: TRBJ2-7
clone size: NA
V gene: TRBV3-1/TRBV3-2

CDR3 protein: CASSQYRDRGYEQYF
CDR3 DNA: TGCGCCAGCAGCCAGTACCGGGACAGGGGATACGAGCAGTACTTC
D gene: TRBD1
J gene: TRBJ2-7
clone size: once
V gene: TRBV4-1

CDR3 protein: CASSYSRRISNQPQHF
CDR3 DNA: TGTGCCAGCAGTTATTCTAGACGGATTAGCAATCAGCCCCAGCATTTT
D gene: NA
J gene: TRBJ1-5
clone size: NA
V gene: TRBV6-6

CDR3 protein: CASSHPLAGGTDTQYF
CDR3 DNA: TGTGCCAGCAGCCACCCTTTAGCGGGGGGGACAGATACGCAGTATTTT
D gene: TRBD2
J gene: TRBJ2-3
clone size: NA
V gene: TRBV9

CDR3 protein: CASSYDAESGNEQFF
CDR3 DNA: TGTGCCAGCAGTTATGACGCGGAGTCTGGCAATGAGCAGTTCTTC
D gene: NA
J gene: TRBJ2-1
clone size: few
V gene: TRBV6-2/TRBV6-3

CDR3 protein: CASSPSGALNSPLHF
CDR3 DNA: TGTGCCAGCTCACCATCTGGGGCCCTAAATTCACCCCTCCACTTT
D gene: NA
J gene: TRBJ1-6
clone size: few
V gene: TRBV18

CDR3 protein: CASRYLTGGASDEQYF
CDR3 DNA: TGTGCCAGCAGGTACTTAACAGGGGGCGCTTCGGACGAGCAGTACTTC
D gene: TRBD1
J gene: TRBJ2-7
clone size: NA
V gene: TRBV6-5

CDR3 protein: CASSLETATEAFF
CDR3 DNA: TGTGCCAGCAGCTTAGAGACAGCCACTGAAGCTTTCTTT
D gene: NA
J gene: TRBJ1-1
clone size: NA
V gene: TRBV7-9

CDR3 protein: CASSSLTTGTEQYF
CDR3 DNA: TGTGCCAGCAGCTCCCTTACGACAGGGACCGAGCAGTACTTC
D gene: TRBD1
J gene: TRBJ2-7
clone size: NA
V gene: TRBV7-2

CDR3 protein: CASSLPGQGAYTGELFF
CDR3 DNA: TGTGCCAGCAGTTTGCCGGGACAGGGGGCCTACACCGGGGAGCTGTTTTTT
D gene: TRBD1
J gene: TRBJ2-2
clone size: NA
V gene: TRBV28

CDR3 protein: CASSQGGRVPYEQYF
CDR3 DNA: TGTGCCAGCAGCCAGGGGGGGAGGGTCCCCTACGAGCAGTACTTC
D gene: TRBD2
J gene: TRBJ2-7
clone size: few
V gene: TRBV3-1/TRBV3-2

CDR3 protein: CASSPASSGLLNEQFF
CDR3 DNA: TGTGCCAGCAGTCCCGCTTCTAGCGGATTACTCAATGAGCAGTTCTTC
D gene: TRBD2
J gene: TRBJ2-1
clone size: once
V gene: TRBV28

CDR3 protein: CSASSGRAPTDTQYF
CDR3 DNA: TGCAGTGCTAGTAGCGGGAGGGCCCCCACAGATACGCAGTATTTT
D gene: TRBD2
J gene: TRBJ2-3
clone size: NA
V gene: TRBV20-1

CDR3 protein: CSGGPGVGNTIYF
CDR3 DNA: TGCAGCGGTGGGCCAGGGGTCGGAAACACCATATATTTT
D gene: NA
J gene: TRBJ1-3
clone size: NA
V gene: TRBV29-1

CDR3 protein: CAISESWGSGDTQYF
CDR3 DNA: TGTGCCATCAGTGAGTCGTGGGGCTCGGGAGATACGCAGTATTTT
D gene: NA
J gene: TRBJ2-3
clone size: NA
V gene: TRBV10-3

CDR3 protein: CASSVKKDRGDNEQFF
CDR3 DNA: TGTGCCAGCAGCGTCAAAAAGGACAGGGGAGACAATGAGCAGTTCTTC
D gene: TRBD1
J gene: TRBJ2-1
clone size: once
V gene: TRBV7-6

CDR3 protein: CASSRTSGANEQFF
CDR3 DNA: TGTGCCAGCAGCCGGACTAGCGGGGCAAATGAGCAGTTCTTC
D gene: TRBD2
J gene: TRBJ2-1
clone size: NA
V gene: TRBV14

CDR3 protein: CASSLAANYGYTF
CDR3 DNA: TGTGCCAGCAGCTTGGCCGCTAACTATGGCTACACCTTC
D gene: NA
J gene: TRBJ1-2
clone size: NA
V gene: TRBV5-6

CDR3 protein: CASNEMYRGLDTEAFF
CDR3 DNA: TGTGCCAGCAATGAGATGTACAGGGGTTTAGACACTGAAGCTTTCTTT
D gene: TRBD1
J gene: TRBJ1-1
clone size: NA
V gene: TRBV6-1

CDR3 protein: CASSIVGRRQHQPQHF
CDR3 DNA: TGTGCCAGTAGTATAGTCGGCAGGAGGCAACATCAGCCCCAGCATTTT
D gene: NA
J gene: TRBJ1-5
clone size: NA
V gene: TRBV19

CDR3 protein: CASSDTDRGARGTEAFF
CDR3 DNA: TGTGCCAGCAGCGACACGGACAGGGGTGCACGGGGCACTGAAGCTTTCTTT
D gene: TRBD1
J gene: TRBJ1-1
clone size: few
V gene: TRBV7-9

CDR3 protein: CASSVEDRLNTEAFF
CDR3 DNA: TGTGCCAGCAGCGTAGAGGACAGGCTGAACACTGAAGCTTTCTTT
D gene: TRBD1
J gene: TRBJ1-1
clone size: NA
V gene: TRBV9

CDR3 protein: CASSSLAGVSYEQYF
CDR3 DNA: TGTGCCAGCAGCTCCTTAGCGGGGGTATCCTACGAGCAGTACTTC
D gene: TRBD2
J gene: TRBJ2-7
clone size: NA
V gene: TRBV7-3

CDR3 protein: CATSRDRTGGLLQYF
CDR3 DNA: TGTGCCACCAGCAGAGATCGGACGGGGGGTCTTTTACAGTACTTC
D gene: TRBD2
J gene: TRBJ2-7
clone size: NA
V gene: TRBV15

CDR3 protein: CASRLGGDRGQKLFF
CDR3 DNA: TGTGCCAGCAGGCTCGGCGGGGACAGGGGGCAGAAACTGTTTTTT
D gene: TRBD1
J gene: TRBJ1-4
clone size: NA
V gene: TRBV2

CDR3 protein: CASSLFIRGTGVYGYTF
CDR3 DNA: TGTGCCAGCAGTTTATTCATAAGAGGGACAGGGGTTTATGGCTACACCTTC
D gene: TRBD1
J gene: TRBJ1-2
clone size: once
V gene: TRBV28

CDR3 protein: CASSPLGREAFF
CDR3 DNA: TGTGCCAGCAGTCCACTTGGCAGGGAAGCTTTCTTT
D gene: NA
J gene: TRBJ1-1
clone size: NA
V gene: TRBV11-2

CDR3 protein: CASSPPTASGELFF
CDR3 DNA: TGTGCCAGCAGCCCTCCAACAGCATCCGGGGAGCTGTTTTTT
D gene: NA
J gene: TRBJ2-2
clone size: once
V gene: TRBV7-3

CDR3 protein: CASSQKLAGVEQYF
CDR3 DNA: TGTGCCAGCAGCCAAAAACTAGCGGGGGTCGAGCAGTACTTC
D gene: TRBD2
J gene: TRBJ2-7
clone size: NA
V gene: TRBV5-4

CDR3 protein: CASSLGLAGLQETQYF
CDR3 DNA: TGTGCCAGCAGCTTAGGTCTAGCGGGGCTCCAAGAGACCCAGTACTTC
D gene: TRBD2
J gene: TRBJ2-5
clone size: NA
V gene: TRBV7-2

CDR3 protein: CASALGGGPHNEQFF
CDR3 DNA: TGTGCCAGTGCCTTGGGCGGGGGACCTCACAATGAGCAGTTCTTC
D gene: TRBD2
J gene: TRBJ2-1
clone size: NA
V gene: TRBV14

CDR3 protein: CASSQKGGQVIAKNIQYF
CDR3 DNA: TGCGCCAGCAGCCAAAAGGGGGGACAGGTTATAGCCAAAAACATTCAGTACTTC
D gene: TRBD1
J gene: TRBJ2-4
clone size: NA
V gene: TRBV4-1

CDR3 protein: CASSYQGGEAFF
CDR3 DNA: TGTGCCAGCAGCTACCAGGGTGGTGAAGCTTTCTTT
D gene: NA
J gene: TRBJ1-1
clone size: NA
V gene: TRBV11-1